These 27 T cell receptor beta chains were sequenced from one sample in a study of T cells after yellow fever vaccination. Via MiXCR, TCRdb re-called the 5' RACE reads, giving one row per CDR3 protein. Among about 45,000 distinct CDR3 sequences listed, 6.5% to 8.5% were seen once. Sequencing was performed on CD8+ T cells not binding an NS4B(214-222) dextramer, sorted from PBMCs, taken 45 days after the yellow fever booster vaccination. The receptor set was obtained from a man aged 30 to 45 who received the YFV17D yellow fever vaccine.

This clonotype has just a few counts. The DNA of the CDR3 is TGTGCCAGCAGCTCATCGGACCAAACTTACGAGCAGTACTTC. It codes for CASSSSDQTYEQYF. The rearrangement uses TRBV5-4 and TRBJ2-7; D unclear. The germline gives CDR1 SGHNT, CDR2 YYREEE (reference sequence). The CDR3 loop spans 14 amino acids. Trimming left V 3 bases short and J 4 bases short, with 14 bases between.

This clonotype was seen a few times. The rearrangement joins TRBV20-1 to TRBJ1-3, with TRBD1 matching 9 bases. V gave up 6 bases and J gave up 0 bases; unmatched junction bases: 3. CDR3 length: 14 residues. Per the germline V gene, CDR1 is DFQATT and CDR2 is SNEGSKA (reference sequence). This CDR3 reads CSAGTGSSGNTIYF. DNA of the CDR3: TGCAGTGCAGGGACAGGGTCCTCTGGAAACACCATATATTTT.

This clonotype has only a few counts. In DNA, the CDR3 is TGCGCCAGCAGCATGACAGGGACCGGGCAGCCCCAGCATTTT. Translating gives CASSMTGTGQPQHF. The chain recombines TRBV4-1 with TRBJ1-5; TRBD1 matches at 7 bases. The V gene end was trimmed by 5 bases and the J gene end by 7 bases; junction bases not matched to a gene: 8. From germline, CDR1 is MGHRA and CDR2 YSYEKL. The CDR3 is 14 residues long.

This clonotype was observed at least ten times. This rearrangement joins TRBV4-3 to TRBJ2-2, with D perhaps given as TRBD1 or TRBD2 (5 bases each). V was clipped by 4 bases and J by 7 bases, with 19 bases between them. Germline CDR1 reads LGHNA; CDR2 reads YSLEER. CDR3 length: 16 amino acids. The CDR3 spells CASSPLGERGFGELFF. The CDR3 coding sequence is TGCGCCAGCAGCCCTCTTGGGGAGAGGGGATTCGGGGAGCTGTTTTTT.

In its sample, this clonotype was seen many times. V usage is TRBV10-2 and J usage is TRBJ2-7; 9 bases are shared with TRBD2. Germline V gene sequence: CDR1 WSHSY, CDR2 SAAADI. The V and J ends lost 2 bases and 1 base, in that order; junction bases with no gene match: 9. The CDR3 consists of 17 residues. DNA for the CDR3: TGCGCCAGCAGTGAGCCCTATGTAGCGGGAGTGTCCTACGAGCAGTACTTC. Translated: CASSEPYVAGVSYEQYF.

This clonotype appeared many times. V gene TRBV9 combines with J gene TRBJ2-1; D is unclear. CDR3 length equals 13 residues. The V and J ends lost 4 bases and 2 bases respectively, with 7 bases between them. Germline CDR1 SGDLS, CDR2 YYNGEE. The CDR3 nucleotides read TGTGCCAGCAGCCTTGGGACCTACAATGAGCAGTTCTTC. Its translation is CASSLGTYNEQFF.

This clonotype was detected only a few times. The chain recombines TRBV5-1 with TRBJ2-5; D not resolved. The CDR3 extends over 13 amino acids. V lost 0 bases, J lost 3 bases, and 6 bases lay in between. Germline V gives CDR1 SGHRS, CDR2 YFSETQ. The CDR3 DNA sequence: TGCGCCAGCAGCTTGGTGGAGAAAGAGACCCAGTACTTC. Translation: CASSLVEKETQYF. Based on the CDR3 plus reference TRBV5-1 and TRBJ2-5, the full variable domain is KAGVTQTPRYLIKTRGQQVTLSCSPISGHRSVSWYQQTPGQGLQFLFEYFSETQRNKGNFPGRFSGRQFSNSRSEMNVSTLELGDSALYLCASSLVEKETQYFGPGTRLLVL.

The sample holds many counts of this clonotype. The V gene is TRBV6-5, the J gene TRBJ1-1; D call uncertain. Germline V gives CDR1 MNHEY, CDR2 SVGAGI. The CDR3 has 11 amino acids. The V and J ends lost 6 bases and 1 base respectively, with 3 bases between them. The DNA of the CDR3 is TGTGCCAGCAGATCGAACACTGAAGCTTTCTTT. Residues: CASRSNTEAFF.

There are many counts of this clonotype. CDR3 protein: CASSLPGPNQPQHF. The CDR3 DNA follows: TGTGCCAGCAGTTTACCAGGTCCGAATCAGCCCCAGCATTTT. The chain uses TRBV12-3 or TRBV12-4 and TRBJ1-5; D uncertain. CDR3 length: 14 residues. V was clipped by 2 bases and J by 4 bases, with 9 bases between them.

This clonotype showed up many times. V usage is TRBV7-2 and J usage is TRBJ2-7, with 7 positions matching TRBD1. This CDR3 contains 13 residues. The V gene's germline CDR1 is SGHTA and CDR2 FQGNSA. V lost 1 base and J lost 6; bases outside the gene matches: 3. In DNA, the CDR3 is TGTGCCAGCAGCTTAGATGCAGGGGGCGAGCAGTACTTC. As protein: CASSLDAGGEQYF.

V gene TRBV7-2 combines with J gene TRBJ2-7; no clear D gene. There are 12 residues in the CDR3. Germline V gene data show CDR1 as SGHTA and CDR2 as FQGNSA. Trimming took off 3 bases at V and 2 bases at J, with 5 bases between the two ends. CDR3: CASSLIPYEQYF. Here the CDR3 DNA reads TGTGCCAGCAGCTTGATTCCCTACGAGCAGTACTTC.

J is TRBJ2-7 and V is TRBV15, with 8 bases identical to TRBD2. The CDR3 spans 14 residues. Germline loops: CDR1 LNHNV, CDR2 YYDKDF (reference sequence). After removal of 7 bases from V and 5 bases from J, the junction contained 10 bases not matched to a gene. This chain's CDR3 is CATTSGGVGHEQYF. CDR3 coding DNA: TGTGCCACCACCTCGGGGGGGGTTGGGCACGAGCAGTACTTC.

This clonotype was picked up many times. This sequence joins TRBV28 and TRBJ2-7; D unresolved. CDR3 size: 13 residues. Germline V lookup: CDR1 MDHEN, CDR2 SYDVKM. V was clipped by 6 bases and J by 2 bases, with 11 bases between them. The CDR3 region is CASRGLPTYEQYF. Written as DNA, the CDR3 is TGTGCCAGCAGGGGTCTTCCAACCTACGAGCAGTACTTC.

This clonotype has ten or more counts. CDR3 coding DNA: TGTGCCAGCAGTTATAGCCACCCTGGGGCCAACGTCCTGACTTTC. Its translation: CASSYSHPGANVLTF. The chain employs TRBV6-2 or TRBV6-3 and TRBJ2-6; no clear D gene. CDR1 is MNHEY and CDR2 is SVGEGT in the germline V gene. The CDR3 sequence is 15 residues long. V was pared by 3 bases and J by 2 bases, with 8 bases between.

There are many counts of this clonotype. The rearrangement links TRBV12-3 or TRBV12-4 to TRBJ2-1; 10 bases are a match to TRBD2. V shed 5 bases, J shed 4 bases, and the junction held 5 bases outside the gene matches. This CDR3 has 15 amino acids. CDR3 sequence reads: CASSPPTSGYNEQFF. The CDR3, as DNA: TGTGCCAGCAGTCCCCCGACTAGCGGGTACAATGAGCAGTTCTTC.

This clonotype was recorded at least ten times. The V call is TRBV29-1, the J call TRBJ2-5; 9 nucleotides align to TRBD1. V was clipped by 4 bases and J by 3 bases; unmatched bases: 6. Germline assignment: CDR1 SQVTM and CDR2 ANQGSEA. CDR3 size: 14 residues. The CDR3 sequence: CSVVPDRGKETQYF. Written as DNA, the CDR3 is TGCAGCGTTGTGCCTGACAGGGGGAAAGAGACCCAGTACTTC.

This clonotype was counted many times. The chain joins TRBV30 to TRBJ2-1; D not resolved. V was clipped by 4 bases and J by 4 bases, with 17 bases between them. The germline gives CDR1 GTSNPN, CDR2 SVGIG (reference sequence). The CDR3 covers 15 residues. The CDR3 here is CAWNTNKGPYNEQFF. CDR3 sequence (DNA): TGTGCCTGGAACACGAATAAAGGGCCGTACAATGAGCAGTTCTTC.

There are many counts of this clonotype. The gene calls are TRBV2 and TRBJ1-5, with D unclear. Per germline, CDR1 SNHLY and CDR2 FYNNEI. The CDR3 consists of 15 residues. V shed 3 bases and J shed 7 bases, with 16 bases lying between them. CDR3 coding DNA: TGTGCCAGCAGTGACAATCTGGGAGCGAGGCAGCCCCAGCATTTT. It codes for CASSDNLGARQPQHF. Full variable domain (missing parts from reference TRBV2 and TRBJ1-5): EPEVTQTPSHQVTQMGQEVILRCVPISNHLYFYWYRQILGQKVEFLVSFYNNEISEKSEIFDDQFSVERPDGSNFTLKIRSTKLEDSAMYFCASSDNLGARQPQHFGDGTRLSIL.

This clonotype was detected ten times or more. This chain connects TRBV6-2 or TRBV6-3 to TRBJ2-1; 12 bases fit TRBD2. This CDR3 contains 21 residues. CDR1 and CDR2 from the germline V gene are MNHEY and SVGEGT. V shed 2 bases, J shed 4 bases, and the junction held 18 bases outside the gene matches. The CDR3 reads CASSYTAPGLAGSPPYNEQFF. CDR3 nucleotides: TGTGCCAGCAGTTACACCGCCCCTGGACTAGCGGGATCCCCCCCTTACAATGAGCAGTTCTTC.

In this sample, this clonotype turned up many times. The chain combines TRBV4-1 with TRBJ2-7, with a possible D match to TRBD2 (6 bases). V lost 1 base, J lost 3 bases, and 13 bases lay in between. The germline CDR1 and CDR2 sequences are MGHRA and YSYEKL. The CDR3 extends over 15 amino acids. The CDR3 region is CASSQVTGESYEQYF. DNA for the CDR3: TGCGCCAGCAGCCAAGTTACGGGAGAAAGCTACGAGCAGTACTTC.

This clonotype appeared many times. The rearrangement uses TRBV6-1 and TRBJ2-1; 8 nucleotides match TRBD1. The CDR3 extends over 15 amino acids. Germline loops: CDR1 MNHNS, CDR2 SASEGT. The ends lost 1 base at V and 3 bases at J; junction bases unmatched: 2. Here the CDR3 reads CASSEEQGGYNEQFF. The DNA for the CDR3 is TGTGCCAGCAGTGAAGAACAGGGGGGCTACAATGAGCAGTTCTTC.

The table lists this clonotype with many counts. This chain connects TRBV3-1 to TRBJ1-2, with TRBD1 matching 7 bases. V was pared by 8 bases and J by 5 bases, with 5 bases of the junction left unmatched. The CDR3 extends over 12 amino acids. The germline V gene has CDR1 LGHDT and CDR2 YNNKEL (reference sequence). CDR3 amino acids: CASARDSYGYTF. In nucleotides, the CDR3 is TGTGCCAGCGCCCGGGACAGTTATGGCTACACCTTC.

This clonotype occurred many times. The chain is built from TRBV7-9 and TRBJ1-2; D is ambiguous. Trimming left V 10 bases short and J 7 bases short, with 13 bases between. CDR1 and CDR2 (germline): SEHNR, FQNEAQ (reference sequence). The length of the CDR3 is 11 residues. The CDR3 here is CAIPEMAGYTF. DNA of the CDR3: TGTGCCATCCCCGAAATGGCTGGCTACACCTTC. Looking up the rest from reference TRBV7-9 and TRBJ1-2 gives the full variable domain: DTGVSQNPRHKITKRGQNVTFRCDPISEHNRLYWYRQTLGQGPEFLTYFQNEAQLEKSRLLSDRFSAERPKGSFSTLEIQRTEQGDSAMYLCAIPEMAGYTFGSGTRLTVV.

In its sample, this clonotype was seen many times. This chain uses TRBV5-6 with TRBJ2-1; perhaps TRBD2 as D (6 bases). The CDR3 covers 15 residues. Germline V gene data show CDR1 as SGHDT and CDR2 as YYEEEE. The V end was cut by 0 bases, the J end by 0 bases, with 7 bases between. The CDR3 spells CASSLGGTSYNEQFF. The CDR3 DNA reads TGTGCCAGCAGCTTGGGCGGGACCTCCTACAATGAGCAGTTCTTC.

This clonotype was recorded many times. This rearrangement joins TRBV19 to TRBJ2-7; D uncertain. This CDR3 spans 14 amino acids. V dropped 8 bases and J dropped 3 bases, with 17 bases sitting between them. Germline V lookup: CDR1 LNHDA, CDR2 SQIVND (reference sequence). The DNA for the CDR3 is TGTGCCAGTGCCTCCGGGCCAGTGTACTACGAGCAGTACTTC. Its translation is CASASGPVYYEQYF.

This clonotype was seen many times. V gene TRBV11-2 combines with J gene TRBJ2-3; possible D gene TRBD2, 6 bases. The germline V gene encodes CDR1 SGHAT and CDR2 FQNNGV. V was pared by 1 base and J by 0 bases, with 11 bases between. The CDR3 covers 16 residues. As DNA, the CDR3 is TGTGCCAGCAGCTTAGTAGCGGTTGCTAGCACAGATACGCAGTATTTT. Its protein product is CASSLVAVASTDTQYF. Based on the CDR3 plus reference TRBV11-2 and TRBJ2-3, the full variable domain is EAGVAQSPRYKIIEKRQSVAFWCNPISGHATLYWYQQILGQGPKLLIQFQNNGVVDDSQLPKDRFSAERLKGVDSTLKIQPAKLEDSAVYLCASSLVAVASTDTQYFGPGTRLTVL.

The chain recombines TRBV2 with TRBJ2-1; D not certain. The CDR3 spans 15 residues. Between the trimmed V and J ends, which lost 7 bases and 9 bases, there was a span of 22 bases. Looked up from germline, CDR1 is SNHLY and CDR2 is FYNNEI. The CDR3 DNA reads as TGTGCCAGCACCTCGGGCTACGACGGTCCCCCTGAGCAGTTCTTC. Its translation: CASTSGYDGPPEQFF.